Sequencing of this T cell receptor beta chain was carried out in a study of blood T cell repertoires in COVID-19. The age range of participants was about 18 to 89 years, with residence in about 25 US areas. The sample holds one count of this clone. In the source study's methods: Nucleated cell counts were estimated from reference gene primer amplification. Using immunoSEQ multiplex PCR, the repertoire was profiled, and TCRdb retains in-frame clones only, with some absent. V, J and clone size were drawn from that table, and D and trimming were deduced from the DNA. The data show 250,000 to 350,000 clones, with roughly 90% seen just once and around 4.4% held by the top ten. The CDR3 extends over 14 amino acids. Germline lookup yields CDR1 SQVTM and CDR2 ANQGSEA. V was clipped by 4 bases and J by 8 bases, with 20 bases between them.

This receptor was obtained from a woman under 30 with acute COVID-19. V usage is TRBV29-1 and J usage is TRBJ1-2; tentative D call: TRBD1 (5 bases). Material for sequencing was PBMCs or T cells enriched from blood (not recorded which). The CDR3 DNA reads as TGCAGCGTTGGCCCTTTCGGGCAGGGTCGGGGCTACACCTTC. Translating gives CSVGPFGQGRGYTF.